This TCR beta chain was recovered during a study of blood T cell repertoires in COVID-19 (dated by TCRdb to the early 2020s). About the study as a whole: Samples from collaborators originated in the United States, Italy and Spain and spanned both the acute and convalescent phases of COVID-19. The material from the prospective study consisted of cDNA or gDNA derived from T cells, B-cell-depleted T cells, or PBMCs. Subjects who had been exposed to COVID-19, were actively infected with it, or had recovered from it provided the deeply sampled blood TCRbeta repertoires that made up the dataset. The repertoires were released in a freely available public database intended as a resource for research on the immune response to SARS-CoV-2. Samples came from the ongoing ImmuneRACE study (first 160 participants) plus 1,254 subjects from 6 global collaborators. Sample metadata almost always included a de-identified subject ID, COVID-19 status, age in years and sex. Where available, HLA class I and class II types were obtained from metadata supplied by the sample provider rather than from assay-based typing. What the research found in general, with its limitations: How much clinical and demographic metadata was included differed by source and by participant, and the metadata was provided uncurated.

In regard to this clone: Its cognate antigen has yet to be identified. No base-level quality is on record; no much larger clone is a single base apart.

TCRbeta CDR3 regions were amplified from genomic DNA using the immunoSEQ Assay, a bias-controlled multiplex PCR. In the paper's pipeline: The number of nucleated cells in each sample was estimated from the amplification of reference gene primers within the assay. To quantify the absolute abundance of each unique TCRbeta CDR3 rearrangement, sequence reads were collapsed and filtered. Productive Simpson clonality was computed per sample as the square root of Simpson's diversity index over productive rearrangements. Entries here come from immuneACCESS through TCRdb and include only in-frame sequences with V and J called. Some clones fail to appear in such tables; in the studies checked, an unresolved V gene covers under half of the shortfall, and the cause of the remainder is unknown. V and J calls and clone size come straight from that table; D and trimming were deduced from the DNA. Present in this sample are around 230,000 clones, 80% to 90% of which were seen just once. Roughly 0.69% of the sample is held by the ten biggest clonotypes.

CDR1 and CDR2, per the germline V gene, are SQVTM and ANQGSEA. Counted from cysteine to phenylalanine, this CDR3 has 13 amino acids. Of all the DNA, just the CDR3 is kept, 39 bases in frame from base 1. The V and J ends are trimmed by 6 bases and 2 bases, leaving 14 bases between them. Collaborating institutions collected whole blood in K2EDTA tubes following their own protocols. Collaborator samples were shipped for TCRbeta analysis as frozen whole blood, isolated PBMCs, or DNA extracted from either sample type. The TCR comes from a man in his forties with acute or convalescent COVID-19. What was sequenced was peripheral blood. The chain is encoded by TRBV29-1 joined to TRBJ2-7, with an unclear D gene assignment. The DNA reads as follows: TGCAGCGTCCAGGAAAACGTAGCCTACGAGCAGTACTTC. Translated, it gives CSVQENVAYEQYF.